This T cell receptor (beta chain) was sequenced for a study of T cells in narcolepsy (dated by TCRdb to 2016 to 2019). Turning to the overall study: Healthy control donors were enrolled in the study alongside patients who had narcolepsy type 1 or type 2 (NT1, NT2). Autoreactive T cells targeting hypocretin neuron self-antigens (hypocretin, TRIB2) were sought in narcolepsy patients, and TCR Vbeta sequencing was used to track clonotypes in blood and CSF. The full study reports these points: No sequences matching autoreactive T cell clones were present in some of the blood memory CD4+ repertoires from patients and controls. Plots comparing CSF and blood CD4+ T cell clonotypes from the same patient highlighted HCRT-specific and TRIB2-specific autoreactive clonotypes. Numbers of sequenced blood memory CD4+ clonotypes were comparable, averaging around 40,000 in patients and about 30,000 in controls. According to the report, autoreactive clonotypes were detected serially in the blood of the same patients and of different patients, but not in healthy controls.

Regarding this clone: Its antigen target is currently unknown. Base qualities are not at hand, and no much larger clone is one base apart.

Memory CD4+ T cells were sorted ex vivo from peripheral blood of narcolepsy patients and healthy controls for TCR Vbeta sequencing. Libraries were made using the immunoSEQ multiplex PCR assay. The table was pulled from immuneACCESS by TCRdb, which kept in-frame rearrangements only. Such tables lose some clones; where checked, under half of the loss comes from unresolved V genes, and the rest has no known cause. Within this sample are roughly 20,000 clones, with roughly four fifths of them counted one time only. The leading ten clones occupy around 1.6% of the sample. CDR1 SGHVS and CDR2 FNYEAQ are derived from the germline V gene. Taken from cysteine to phenylalanine, the CDR3 has 13 residues. The only DNA kept is the CDR3, 39 bases in frame from the first base. V is cut back by 1 base and J by 8 bases, with 0 bases in the junction unmatched.

The sample consisted of memory (CD45RA-) CD4+ T cells from blood. Taken with the paper, the label for cell subset or site translates to: memory T cells sorted ex vivo from peripheral blood. The clonotype comes from a human donor in good health. This chain joins TRBV7-6 to TRBJ1-2; 11 bases in the middle match TRBD1. The nucleotide sequence reads TGTGCCAGCAGCTTAGGGACAGGGGGCGGCTACACCTTC. Its coded protein is CASSLGTGGGYTF.